This passage covers 19 T cell receptor beta chains from one sample sequenced in a study of tissue T cells after allogeneic stem cell transplantation. Time point here: mouse harvest day 7 after allogeneic transplant. Each mouse received 10^7 T-cell-depleted marrow cells plus 10^6 splenic CD5+ T cells by tail vein. Sequencing was performed with immunoSEQ multiplex PCR; in TCRdb, only in-frame clones are kept and a portion is missing. The repertoire has around 6,100 clones, 42% of them found once; the top ten carry more than 2%. Sequences were obtained from skin. All receptors derive from a female BALB/c mouse given C57BL/6 T cells with graft-versus-host disease after an allogeneic hematopoietic cell transplant.

A remark on this clone: Gene names are the mouse ones. The read ends 1 residue before the CDR3 terminus; that terminus is restored from the germline J gene. The J gene is TRBJ2-1, the V gene TRBV23; the DNA was not used to check the table's D call, TRBD2. The CDR3 length is 15 residues. Per germline, CDR1 KGHTA and CDR2 FQNQQP. Incomplete CDR3 DNA: TGCTCCAGCAGTCAATCACCTGGGGGGGCGCGTGAGCAGTTC. Protein sequence: CSSSQSPGGAREQF. The complete CDR3 sequence is CSSSQSPGGAREQFF.

In its sample, this clone is medium-sized. The gene names given are mouse names. Coverage ceases 1 residue before the CDR3 finishes, and the germline J gene fills in the end. This chain joins TRBV26 and TRBJ1-3; 7 bases are shared with TRBD1. The V gene end was trimmed by 4 bases and the J gene end by 0 bases; junction bases not matched to a gene: 3. Germline lookup yields CDR1 KGHPV and CDR2 FQNQEV (reference sequence). This CDR3 has 15 amino acids. CDR3 DNA (partial): TGTGCCAGCAGTCCGGGACAGAATTCTGGAAATACGCTCTAT. Residues: CASSPGQNSGNTLY. The full-length CDR3 reads as CASSPGQNSGNTLYF. Combining the CDR3 with reference TRBV26 and TRBJ1-3 gives the whole variable domain NSKVIQTPRYLVKGQGQKAKMRCIPEKGHPVVFWYQQNKNNEFKFLINFQNQEVLQQIDMTEKRFSAECPSNSPCSLEIQSSEAGDSALYLCASSPGQNSGNTLYFGEGSRLIVV.

As concerns this clone: Gene names are the mouse ones. Sequencing ends 1 residue short of the CDR3 end; the germline J gene provides the rest. V usage is TRBV15 and J usage is TRBJ2-5; 11 nucleotides align to TRBD2. Germline V gene data show CDR1 as SGHND and CDR2 as FRSKSL. V lost 2 bases to trimming and J lost 6 bases; unmatched junction nucleotides: 4. CDR3 length: 15 amino acids. The covered CDR3 bases are TGTGCCAGCAGTTTAACTGGGGGGGCGGGGGACACCCAGTAC. This encodes CASSLTGGAGDTQY. The CDR3 in full is CASSLTGGAGDTQYF.

Points on this clone: Here the gene names and germline are mouse. The CDR3 goes on 1 residue after the read ends, and that part is filled in from the germline J gene. The chain joins TRBV13-3 to TRBJ1-1; D gene unclear. CDR3 length equals 12 residues. Germline V gene lookup returns CDR1 NNHDY and CDR2 SYVADS. Trimming removed 3 bases from V and 1 base from J, with 4 bases in between. CDR3 DNA, as far as it was read: TGTGCCAGCAGTGTCCGGAACACAGAAGTCTTC. Translated, it gives CASSVRNTEVF. The whole CDR3 is CASSVRNTEVFF.

With respect to this clone: Mouse names are used for the genes. The read terminates 1 residue before the CDR3 end, so the remaining end is supplied by the germline J gene. The J gene is TRBJ1-2, the V gene TRBV26; 7 nucleotides match TRBD1. The V gene's germline CDR1 is KGHPV and CDR2 FQNQEV (reference sequence). CDR3 length equals 13 residues. With V trimmed by 5 bases and J by 3 bases, 3 bases remained unmatched. CDR3 in amino acids: CASSGTAHSDYTF. CDR3 bases read: TGTGCCAGCAGTGGGACAGCGCACTCCGACTACACC.

About this clone itself: The germline and genes are mouse ones. With the read ending 1 residue before the CDR3 end, the germline J gene is used to fill in that end. V is TRBV26 and J is TRBJ2-3, with D maybe TRBD1 (6 bases). CDR1 is KGHPV and CDR2 is FQNQEV in the germline V gene (reference sequence). This CDR3 is built from 14 residues. Trimming removed 4 bases from V and 0 bases from J, with 8 bases in between. The CDR3: CASSRGQSAETLYF. CDR3 DNA, as far as it was read: TGTGCCAGCAGTCGGGGACAAAGTGCAGAAACGCTGTAT.

As concerns this clone: Any gene name here is a mouse gene name. Read coverage stops 1 residue before the CDR3 terminus; the germline J gene supplies the remainder. The chain has TRBV12-1 and TRBJ2-1; no firm D call. This CDR3 contains 14 residues. V lost 1 base and J 1 base, leaving 7 bases between the germline ends. Germline V gene sequence: CDR1 SGHSN, CDR2 HYEKVE. CDR3 sequence reads: CASSLPRNYAEQFF. The DNA read from the CDR3 is TGTGCCAGCTCTCTACCAAGAAACTATGCTGAGCAGTTC.

Regarding this clone: The gene names here belong to mouse. The read gets to within 1 residue of the CDR3 end, and the germline J gene fills in the rest. The chain has TRBV31 and TRBJ1-1, with D possibly TRBD1 on 6 matching bases. The length of the CDR3 is 13 residues. CDR1 GKSSPN and CDR2 SITVG come from the germline V gene. V was shortened by 3 bases and J by 1 base, with 9 bases between the two germline ends. Here the CDR3 reads CAWSLGQNTEVFF. The DNA read from the CDR3 is TGTGCCTGGAGCCTGGGACAAAACACAGAAGTCTTC.

The sample holds a few counts of this clone. Each gene name is a mouse one. The CDR3 end lies 1 residue beyond the end of the read and is filled in from the germline J gene. V gene TRBV26 combines with J gene TRBJ2-4; D is undetermined. This CDR3 contains 12 residues. Trimming left V 4 bases short and J 4 bases short, with 6 bases between. The V gene's germline CDR1 is KGHPV and CDR2 FQNQEV (reference sequence). CDR3 sequence: CASSPGENTLYF. The sequenced part of the CDR3 DNA is TGTGCCAGCAGTCCCGGGGAAAACACCTTGTAC.

This clone was picked up one time. The gene names given are mouse names. Read coverage stops 1 residue before the CDR3 terminus; the germline J gene supplies the remainder. This sequence joins TRBV16 and TRBJ2-4; TRBD2 aligns across 7 bases. In germline, CDR1 is SGHSA, CDR2 FRNQAP. The CDR3 runs to 13 residues. V shed 0 bases, J shed 6 bases, and the junction held 0 bases outside the gene matches. CDR3 bases read: TGTGCAAGCAGCTTAGATGGGGGGAACACCTTGTAC. This codes for CASSLDGGNTLY. The whole CDR3 protein is CASSLDGGNTLYF.

In regard to this clone: Mouse gene names apply. The DNA ends 1 residue before the CDR3 does, and the rest of the CDR3 is filled in from the germline J gene. The J gene is TRBJ1-3, the V gene TRBV26; D ambiguous. Trimming stripped 4 bases from V and 0 bases from J, with 4 bases between. Germline-derived CDR1 and CDR2 are KGHPV and FQNQEV (reference sequence). The CDR3 length is 13 residues. The CDR3 region is CASSHSSGNTLYF. CDR3 bases read: TGTGCCAGCAGTCACAGTTCTGGAAATACGCTCTAT.

This clone was observed a handful of times. The listed genes are named as in mouse. The CDR3 end is not reached by the read, which stops 1 residue before it; the germline J gene fills it in. The V call is TRBV19, the J call TRBJ2-7, with 10 bases fitting TRBD2. The CDR3 spans 14 residues. From germline, CDR1 is FNHDT and CDR2 SITEND (reference sequence). The J segment lost 3 bases and the V segment lost 2 bases, leaving 2 bases of the junction unmatched. The sequenced part of the CDR3 DNA is TGTGCCAGCAGTATTAGGGACTGGGGCTATGAACAGTAC. Protein sequence: CASSIRDWGYEQY. The full-length CDR3 reads as CASSIRDWGYEQYF.

With regard to this clone: Germline and genes: mouse. The CDR3 goes on 1 residue after the read ends, and that part is filled in from the germline J gene. The chain couples TRBV23 to TRBJ2-7; TRBD1 reflects the table's D call only, with no check against the DNA. Looked up from germline, CDR1 is KGHTA and CDR2 is FQNQQP. The CDR3 contains 14 residues. Partial CDR3 DNA: TGCTCCAGCAGTCAATCTTACAGGGGTTATGAACAGTAC. It translates to CSSSQSYRGYEQY. The full CDR3 protein is CSSSQSYRGYEQYF.

This clone was counted only a few times. The gene symbols are mouse symbols. The CDR3 end falls 1 residue outside the read, so it is completed with the germline J gene. This chain joins TRBV13-1 and TRBJ2-7; D unclear. The CDR3 contains 12 residues. Germline values: CDR1 NSHNY, CDR2 SYGAGN. V lost 0 bases and J lost 4, with 5 bases in between. The covered CDR3 bases are TGTGCCAGCAGTGATGAAGGGTATGAACAGTAC. Its protein is CASSDEGYEQY. The whole CDR3 protein is CASSDEGYEQYF.

This clone was counted only a few times. Genes and germline come from the mouse. The missing CDR3 end, 1 residue past where the read stops, is filled in from the germline J gene. The chain recombines TRBV23 with TRBJ2-5; the table names TRBD1, a call not compared with the DNA. The CDR3 contains 12 residues. Germline V gene data show CDR1 as KGHTA and CDR2 as FQNQQP. CDR3 residues: CSSSQSTGTQYF. CDR3 DNA, as far as it was read: TGCTCCAGCAGTCAATCGACAGGCACCCAGTAC.

About this clone: Mouse germline and gene names are used. The read gets to within 1 residue of the CDR3 end, and the germline J gene fills in the rest. The genes are TRBV23 and TRBJ2-4; the table's D call of TRBD2 was not tested on the DNA. Germline V gene sequence: CDR1 KGHTA, CDR2 FQNQQP. CDR3 length equals 13 residues. Partial CDR3 DNA: TGCTCCAGCAGTCGGGGACTGGGGGACACCTTGTAC. It encodes CSSSRGLGDTLY. The CDR3 as a whole reads CSSSRGLGDTLYF. Using reference TRBV23 and TRBJ2-4 for the parts outside the CDR3, the full variable domain is DAAVTQKPRYLIKMKGQEAEMKCIPEKGHTAVFWYQQKQSKELKFLIYFQNQQPLDQIDMVKERFSAVCPSSSLCSLGIRTCEAEDSALYLCSSSRGLGDTLYFGAGTRLSVL.

With regard to this clone: Genes and germline are mouse. The sequenced fragment ends 1 residue before the CDR3 boundary, so the rest is inferred from the germline J gene. The V call is TRBV23, the J call TRBJ2-7; the DNA was not compared with TRBD2, the D call given in the table. The CDR3 contains 16 residues. Germline loops: CDR1 KGHTA, CDR2 FQNQQP. This chain's CDR3 is CSSSHVDWGAPYEQYF. The covered CDR3 bases are TGCTCCAGCAGTCACGTCGACTGGGGGGCCCCTTATGAACAGTAC.

A word on this clone: Genes and germline are mouse. The sequenced fragment ends 1 residue before the CDR3 boundary, so the rest is inferred from the germline J gene. V gene TRBV26 combines with J gene TRBJ1-2; D is uncertain. V lost 4 bases and J lost 4, with 4 bases in between. Germline-derived CDR1 and CDR2 are KGHPV and FQNQEV (reference sequence). This CDR3 is 11 amino acids long. The CDR3 bases that were read are TGTGCCAGCAGTCGACGCTCCGACTACACC. This gives the protein CASSRRSDYT. Given in full, the CDR3 is CASSRRSDYTF.

In the case of this clone: Gene names are the mouse ones. The read terminates 1 residue ahead of where the CDR3 ends, so the germline J gene completes it. This chain connects TRBV26 to TRBJ2-7, with TRBD2 matching 12 bases. Unmatched junction bases numbered 1, after V lost 4 bases and J lost 6 bases. CDR1 and CDR2 from the germline V gene are KGHPV and FQNQEV (reference sequence). This CDR3 spans 13 amino acids. Here the CDR3 reads CASSRLGGREQYF. The covered CDR3 bases are TGTGCCAGCAGTCGACTGGGGGGGCGTGAACAGTAC. The full variable domain, in which reference TRBV26 and TRBJ2-7 provide the parts outside the CDR3, is NSKVIQTPRYLVKGQGQKAKMRCIPEKGHPVVFWYQQNKNNEFKFLINFQNQEVLQQIDMTEKRFSAECPSNSPCSLEIQSSEAGDSALYLCASSRLGGREQYFGPGTRLTVL.